This T cell receptor (beta chain) was found in a study of shared clonotypes between healthy human individuals. Sequencing used immunoSEQ multiplex PCR; TCRdb keeps in-frame clones, though not all of them. Of around 720,000 clones in the sample, around four fifths were seen once. Germline loops: CDR1 MNHEY, CDR2 SMNVEV (reference sequence). V dropped 6 bases and J dropped 0 bases, with 11 bases sitting between them. This CDR3 comprises 14 residues. The chain carries TRBV27 and TRBJ1-1; D not resolved. The origin of this receptor is a woman younger than 45 in good health. Sequenced input: memory CD4+ T cells sorted from blood. Documented subset: CD45RA-negative fraction. CDR3 in DNA: TGTGCCAGCAGAACCCTGCCCATGAACACTGAAGCTTTCTTT. Its protein product is CASRTLPMNTEAFF.